This is a list of T cell receptor beta chains from one sample in a study of shared clonotypes between healthy human individuals. Sequencing was performed with immunoSEQ multiplex PCR; in TCRdb, only in-frame clones are kept and a portion is missing. The profile shows 200,000 to 250,000 clones, under 80% of them singletons. Sequencing used memory CD4+ T cells sorted from blood. These receptors were collected from a man aged 30-40 years in good health. The CDR3 runs from the conserved cysteine through the conserved F or W. D genes are given only for firm matches. The size entry is marked missing in some rows and otherwise reads once, few, many or a size class.

clone size	J gene	D gene	V gene	CDR3 protein	CDR3 DNA
few	TRBJ2-1	.	TRBV28	CASSSRVTVTDEQFF	TGTGCCAGCAGCTCCCGAGTGACGGTCACGGATGAGCAGTTCTTC
.	TRBJ2-1	.	TRBV9	CASTTGTNQANEQFF	TGTGCCAGCACCACCGGGACCAACCAGGCCAATGAGCAGTTCTTC
.	TRBJ2-3	.	TRBV5-1	CASSLRGIVTDTQYF	TGCGCCAGCAGCTTGCGGGGGATCGTCACAGATACGCAGTATTTT
.	TRBJ2-1	TRBD1	TRBV7-9	CASSARTGGRDEQFF	TGTGCCAGCAGCGCTCGGACAGGGGGTCGCGATGAGCAGTTCTTC
.	TRBJ1-1	.	TRBV29-1	CSVLRGRNTEAFF	TGCAGCGTTCTCAGGGGACGGAACACTGAAGCTTTCTTT
.	TRBJ1-1	TRBD1	TRBV5-4	CASSTGTANMNTEAFF	TGTGCCAGCAGCACCGGGACAGCAAACATGAACACTGAAGCTTTCTTT
.	TRBJ2-7	.	TRBV6-6	CASSLLRNYEQYF	TGTGCCAGCAGTCTGCTACGAAACTACGAGCAGTACTTC
few	TRBJ2-3	TRBD1	TRBV2	CASMTGGTDTQYF	TGTGCCAGCATGACAGGGGGCACAGATACGCAGTATTTT
once	TRBJ2-5	.	TRBV21-1	CASSRTGGQETQYF	TGTGCCAGCAGCAGGACAGGGGGCCAGGAGACCCAGTACTTC
.	TRBJ2-5	TRBD2	TRBV10-1	CASSDGGTGETQYF	TGCGCCAGCAGTGACGGGGGGACGGGAGAGACCCAGTACTTC
.	TRBJ2-5	.	TRBV10-1	CASSPGGGYQETQYF	TGCGCTAGCAGCCCCGGCGGCGGGTACCAAGAGACCCAGTACTTC
once	TRBJ2-1	TRBD1	TRBV9	CASSPWTGLLGGEQFF	TGTGCCAGCAGCCCTTGGACAGGGCTGCTCGGGGGTGAGCAGTTCTTC
.	TRBJ2-1	.	TRBV27	CASSLVQGPYNEQFF	TGTGCCAGCAGTTTAGTACAGGGCCCCTACAATGAGCAGTTCTTC
.	TRBJ2-7	.	TRBV28	CASTLNSFTTYEQYF	TGTGCCAGCACCTTGAACTCTTTTACTACCTACGAGCAGTACTTC
.	TRBJ1-5	.	TRBV19	CASSMGGREQPQHF	TGTGCCAGTAGTATGGGCGGTAGGGAGCAGCCCCAGCATTTT
.	TRBJ1-1	.	TRBV10-3	CAISLGGFAEAFF	TGTGCCATCAGTCTGGGGGGCTTTGCTGAAGCTTTCTTT
once	TRBJ2-3	TRBD1	TRBV5-1	CASSLGTGLSTDTQYF	TGCGCCAGCAGCCTAGGGACAGGCCTAAGCACAGATACGCAGTATTTT
.	TRBJ2-7	TRBD2	TRBV7-2	CASSLEGTSGRNLQYF	TGTGCCAGCAGCTTAGAAGGGACTAGCGGGAGGAATTTGCAGTACTTC
.	TRBJ1-1	.	TRBV5-5	CASSPTINRVGTEAFF	TGTGCCAGCAGTCCCACCATTAACAGGGTTGGCACTGAAGCTTTCTTT
.	TRBJ2-1	TRBD2	TRBV4-2	CASSQGAGGPYNEQFF	TGTGCCAGCAGCCAAGGAGCGGGAGGGCCTTACAATGAGCAGTTCTTC
.	TRBJ2-1	.	TRBV15	CATSRDYGSDNEQFF	TGTGCCACCAGCAGAGATTATGGTAGCGACAATGAGCAGTTCTTC
.	TRBJ2-7	.	TRBV7-9	CASSPSSYEQYF	TGTGCCAGCAGCCCTAGCTCCTACGAGCAGTACTTC
.	TRBJ2-3	.	TRBV14	CASSQAGRGRDTQYF	TGTGCCAGCAGCCAAGCCGGGCGAGGAAGAGATACGCAGTATTTT
.	TRBJ2-5	.	TRBV2	CASKILATGKETQYF	TGTGCCAGCAAGATCCTAGCGACAGGGAAAGAGACCCAGTACTTC
.	TRBJ1-1	.	TRBV7-2	CASSLERTGTEAFF	TGTGCCAGCAGCTTAGAAAGGACCGGAACTGAAGCTTTCTTT
.	TRBJ2-7	TRBD2	TRBV9	CASTRAGSDYEQYF	TGTGCCAGCACGCGAGCGGGGAGCGATTACGAGCAGTACTTC
.	TRBJ2-5	.	TRBV10-3	CAISRGSQETQYF	TGTGCCATCAGCAGAGGGTCCCAAGAGACCCAGTACTTC
few	TRBJ2-7	.	TRBV9	CASSFGVSREQYF	TGTGCCAGCAGCTTCGGAGTGAGCCGCGAGCAGTACTTC
few	TRBJ1-2	.	TRBV2	CASTPQGLYYGYTF	TGTGCCAGCACCCCCCAGGGTCTTTACTATGGCTACACCTTC
.	TRBJ2-5	.	TRBV5-6	CASSLTDRFKETQYF	TGTGCCAGCAGCCTAACCGACAGATTCAAAGAGACCCAGTACTTC
.	TRBJ1-5	.	TRBV19	CASSVGRDYSNQPQHF	TGTGCCAGTAGCGTCGGCAGAGACTATAGCAATCAGCCCCAGCATTTT
many	TRBJ1-2	.	TRBV20-1	CSATERPSYTF	TGCAGTGCTACGGAGAGGCCCAGCTACACCTTC
few	TRBJ2-1	TRBD2	TRBV29-1	CSVATSGSAYNEQFF	TGCAGCGTAGCGACTAGCGGGAGTGCATACAATGAGCAGTTCTTC
.	TRBJ2-5	TRBD1	TRBV2	CASSGTGTPQTQYF	TGTGCCAGCAGTGGGACAGGGACTCCTCAGACCCAGTACTTC
few	TRBJ2-1	.	TRBV7-3	CASSLIGDEQFF	TGTGCCAGCAGCTTAATAGGGGATGAGCAGTTCTTC
.	TRBJ2-3	.	TRBV5-1	CASSLSRPRGTDTQYF	TGCGCCAGCAGCTTGAGTCGGCCCCGAGGCACAGATACGCAGTATTTT
few	TRBJ2-5	.	TRBV5-5	CASSLGSMMETQYF	TGTGCCAGCAGCTTGGGTAGTATGATGGAGACCCAGTACTTC
few	TRBJ1-1	.	TRBV4-1	CASSHESDRNTEAFF	TGCGCCAGCAGCCACGAGTCTGACAGGAACACTGAAGCTTTCTTT
.	TRBJ2-5	.	TRBV27	CASSLGGRQETQYF	TGTGCCAGCAGTTTAGGAGGGAGGCAAGAGACCCAGTACTTC
many	TRBJ2-7	.	TRBV2	CVSRGASSYEQYF	TGTGTGTCGAGGGGCGCCTCCTCCTACGAGCAGTACTTC
.	TRBJ2-7	.	TRBV10-2	CASSDLGSYEQYF	TGCGCCAGCAGTGATCTAGGGTCCTACGAGCAGTACTTC
few	TRBJ1-5	.	TRBV6-1	CASSERGSPHF	TGTGCCAGCAGTGAAAGAGGGTCCCCCCATTTT
.	TRBJ1-1	.	TRBV7-2	CASSLVTANTEAFF	TGTGCCAGCAGCTTAGTAACAGCCAACACTGAAGCTTTCTTT
.	TRBJ2-1	.	TRBV27	CASSSGSYNEQFF	TGTGCCAGCAGTTCGGGTTCGTACAATGAGCAGTTCTTC